This T cell receptor beta chain was sequenced during a study of lymphopenia after photon versus proton radiotherapy (dated by TCRdb to between 2018 and 2021). About the investigation overall: The study compared the immunological effects of photon versus proton radiation therapy in patients with gastrointestinal tumors who developed high-grade lymphopenia. The goal of the study was to characterize the differences between the two radiation modalities in how they affect the immune system. The cohort comprised 20 patients with gastrointestinal tumors who received either photon or proton therapy and then developed lymphopenia.

The library relied on the immunoSEQ multiplex PCR assay. Deep sequencing of rearranged TCR beta loci, alongside multiparametric flow cytometry, was used to profile T cell repertoires. TCRdb retrieved this table from immuneACCESS and kept in-frame rearrangements only. Not all clones are present; in checked studies, unresolved V genes account for under half, and no reason is known for the remainder. Recorded for this sample are around 160,000 clones; 80% to 90% of them occurred a single time. The top ten constitute about 4.7% of the sample. From the cysteine through the phenylalanine, the CDR3 covers 18 amino acids. Only the CDR3 DNA stays, 54 bases, in frame from base 1. In the germline V gene (reference sequence), CDR1 corresponds to SEHNR and CDR2 to FQNEAQ. V and J are trimmed by 5 bases and 6 bases, and the gene matches miss 11 bases of the junction. Overall study outcomes, separate from this receptor: After the lymphocyte count nadir, photon-treated repertoires showed oligoclonal expansion, especially of CD8+ Temra cells, which drove the drop in diversity. During treatment, patients who received proton therapy stayed relatively stable, whereas patients who received photon therapy lost naive T cells and TCR diversity and gained effector/memory populations. Across the cohort, among patients who died, a greater drop in TCR diversity after the nadir was inversely correlated with overall survival time. The survival association was assessed only in patients who died, and better survival with proton therapy was presented by the authors as a possibility rather than a demonstrated result.

On this clone itself: What this receptor recognizes is not known. Within one base of it there is no much larger clone, and no base qualities were kept.

The clonotype was recovered from a man aged 50 or older with gastric cancer. The chain couples TRBV7-9 to TRBJ2-2, with TRBD2 matching 14 junction bases. The sequences come from peripheral blood, collected from a patient treated with photon-based radiotherapy. The DNA sequence follows: TGTGCCAGCAGCCAACTCATGGGACTAGCGGGAGATTCCGGGGAGCTGTTTTTT. Its amino acids are CASSQLMGLAGDSGELFF.